These T cell receptor beta chains were read from a single sample in a study of T cells in Graves' hyperthyroidism and ophthalmopathy. A single record per CDR3 protein comes from TCRdb applying MiXCR to the multiplex PCR reads. The sample lists hundreds of thousands of distinct CDR3 sequences, around 13% occurring once. Sample: blood. These receptors were obtained from a woman aged 25 to 39 with Graves' hyperthyroidism. Both conserved end residues are part of each CDR3. D genes are given only for firm matches. Clone size, where shown, is once, few, many, or a class for clones that have expanded.

J gene	V gene	clone size	D gene	CDR3 protein	CDR3 DNA
TRBJ2-7	TRBV5-4	few	TRBD2	CASTPGGTPGNLYEQYF	TGTGCCAGCACCCCGGGGGGGACACCTGGCAATTTATACGAGCAGTACTTC
TRBJ1-3	TRBV11-2	few	-	CASSLIYSFAGNTIYF	TGTGCCAGCAGCTTAATTTATTCGTTCGCTGGAAACACCATATATTTT
TRBJ2-3	TRBV9	-	-	CASSLGPRADTQYF	TGTGCCAGCAGCCTAGGTCCCAGGGCAGATACGCAGTATTTT
TRBJ1-3	TRBV29-1	-	-	CSVEDQDSGNTIYF	TGCAGCGTTGAAGATCAGGACTCTGGAAACACCATATATTTT
TRBJ2-7	TRBV10-2	many	-	CASTPGHRIPYEQYF	TGCGCCAGCACCCCGGGTCACAGAATCCCCTACGAGCAGTACTTC
TRBJ1-5	TRBV11-2	-	-	CASSAGTHQPQHF	TGTGCCAGCAGCGCAGGGACGCATCAGCCCCAGCATTTT
TRBJ1-5	TRBV30	many	TRBD1	CAWGTGLNQPQHF	TGTGCCTGGGGGACAGGACTGAATCAGCCCCAGCATTTT
TRBJ2-7	TRBV28	-	-	CATRSQSPYEQYF	TGTGCCACCAGGAGTCAGAGTCCCTACGAGCAGTACTTC
TRBJ2-5	TRBV18	-	-	CASSPLGKTGNQETQYF	TGTGCCAGCTCACCACTCGGGAAGACCGGGAACCAAGAGACCCAGTACTTC
TRBJ2-1	TRBV2	many	TRBD2	CASEWLAGVSNEQFF	TGTGCCAGCGAGTGGCTAGCGGGAGTATCCAATGAGCAGTTCTTC
TRBJ2-2	TRBV28	few	TRBD1	CASSFPRGQYGELFF	TGTGCCAGCAGTTTTCCCAGGGGGCAGTATGGGGAGCTGTTTTTT
TRBJ2-2	TRBV29-1	-	-	CSVTANTGELFF	TGCAGCGTTACAGCGAACACCGGGGAGCTGTTTTTT
TRBJ2-1	TRBV11-2	many	-	CASSLVRSGEQFF	TGTGCCAGCAGCTTAGTCAGGAGTGGTGAGCAGTTCTTC
TRBJ2-1	TRBV2	few	TRBD1	CASNRGTYNEQFF	TGTGCCAGCAACAGGGGGACCTACAATGAGCAGTTCTTC
TRBJ2-2	TRBV11-2	many	-	CASSLVPTGELFF	TGTGCCAGCAGCTTAGTACCCACCGGGGAGCTGTTTTTT
TRBJ2-1	TRBV18	once	-	CASSEFEQLYNEQFF	TGTGCCAGCTCAGAATTTGAACAGCTATACAATGAGCAGTTCTTC
TRBJ1-2	TRBV29-1	many	-	CSVGVGIGGTNYGYTF	TGCAGCGTTGGAGTGGGGATTGGGGGAACTAACTATGGCTACACCTTC
TRBJ2-6	TRBV28	-	TRBD1	CASSTNRQGRSGANVLTF	TGTGCCAGCAGTACCAACAGACAGGGACGCTCTGGGGCCAACGTCCTGACTTTC
TRBJ1-6	TRBV25-1	many	TRBD1	CASSEPGQGFSPLHF	TGTGCCAGCAGTGAACCGGGACAGGGATTTTCACCCCTCCACTTT
TRBJ2-5	TRBV12-3/TRBV12-4	-	-	CASTENRGIQETQYF	TGTGCCAGCACCGAAAATCGAGGGATCCAAGAGACCCAGTACTTC
TRBJ1-1	TRBV6-2/TRBV6-3	many	-	CASSYVGVNTEAFF	TGTGCCAGCAGTTACGTGGGAGTCAATACCGAAGCTTTCTTT
TRBJ2-1	TRBV7-2	-	TRBD2	CASSQAGGPWDEQFF	TGTGCCAGCAGCCAAGCGGGAGGGCCGTGGGATGAGCAGTTCTTC
TRBJ2-7	TRBV6-2/TRBV6-3	many	-	CASSYLGISYEQYF	TGTGCCAGCAGTTATCTGGGAATCTCCTACGAGCAGTACTTC
TRBJ2-1	TRBV20-1	many	TRBD2	CSAPLSGRAHNEQFF	TGCAGTGCTCCCCTGAGCGGGAGGGCCCACAATGAGCAGTTCTTC
TRBJ2-7	TRBV20-1	many	TRBD2	CSARRGAINEQYF	TGCAGTGCTAGGCGGGGGGCGATAAACGAGCAGTACTTC
TRBJ2-7	TRBV29-1	-	TRBD1	CSVVGGSSEQYF	TGCAGCGTTGTAGGGGGCTCCAGCGAGCAGTACTTC
TRBJ1-1	TRBV12-3/TRBV12-4	many	-	CASSLSGITEAFF	TGTGCCAGCAGTTTATCAGGGATTACTGAAGCTTTCTTT
TRBJ1-5	TRBV2	-	-	CASSERTYSNQPQHF	TGTGCCAGCAGTGAGCGGACATATAGCAATCAGCCCCAGCATTTT
TRBJ2-2	TRBV30	-	-	CAWSIVANTGELFF	TGTGCCTGGAGTATAGTAGCGAACACCGGGGAGCTGTTTTTT
TRBJ2-1	TRBV18	-	TRBD2	CASSPGLHNGQFF	TGTGCCAGCTCACCGGGACTACACAATGGGCAGTTCTTC
TRBJ2-5	TRBV15	few	TRBD2	CATSRDLGLAETQYF	TGTGCCACCAGCAGAGATCTGGGACTAGCAGAGACCCAGTACTTC
TRBJ2-5	TRBV6-5	many	-	CASSYSMADQETQYF	TGTGCCAGCAGTTACTCGATGGCAGATCAAGAGACCCAGTACTTC
TRBJ1-4	TRBV2	many	TRBD1	CASGWDSGEKLFF	TGTGCCAGCGGCTGGGACAGTGGCGAAAAACTGTTTTTT
TRBJ2-3	TRBV6-6	few	-	CASSYQGDTQYF	TGTGCCAGCAGTTACCAGGGGGATACGCAGTATTTT
TRBJ2-5	TRBV20-1	-	TRBD2	CSAMGLAGIHQETQYF	TGCAGTGCTATGGGACTAGCGGGGATACACCAAGAGACCCAGTACTTC
TRBJ1-3	TRBV7-9	few	TRBD1	CASSSDRAAGNTIYF	TGTGCCAGCAGCTCAGACAGGGCGGCAGGAAACACCATATATTTT
TRBJ1-1	TRBV6-2/TRBV6-3	many	-	CASTNGGALNTEAFF	TGTGCCAGCACCAACGGCGGGGCTTTGAACACTGAAGCTTTCTTT
TRBJ1-4	TRBV20-1	-	-	CSAARGGRGPTNEKLFF	TGCAGTGCCGCTAGAGGGGGACGGGGGCCAACTAATGAAAAACTGTTTTTT
TRBJ2-3	TRBV6-1	-	-	CASSSALRDTQYF	TGTGCCAGCTCTTCCGCCCTCAGAGATACGCAGTATTTT
TRBJ2-7	TRBV25-1	-	TRBD1	CASSTRDSGEQYF	TGTGCCAGCAGTACCCGGGACAGTGGGGAGCAGTACTTC